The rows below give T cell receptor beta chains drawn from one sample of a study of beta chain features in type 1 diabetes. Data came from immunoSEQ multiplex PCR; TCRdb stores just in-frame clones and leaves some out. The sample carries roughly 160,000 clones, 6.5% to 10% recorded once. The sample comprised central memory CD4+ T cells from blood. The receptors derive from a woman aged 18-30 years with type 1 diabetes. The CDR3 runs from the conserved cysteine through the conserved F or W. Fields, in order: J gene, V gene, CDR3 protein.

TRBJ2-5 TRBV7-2 CASSLAGSGTVETQYF
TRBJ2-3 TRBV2 CASSFWGGVADTQYF
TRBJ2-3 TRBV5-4 CASSPWPMDTQYF
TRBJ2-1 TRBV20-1 CSARDQIQQFF
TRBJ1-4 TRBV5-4 CASSLEMGVNEKLFF
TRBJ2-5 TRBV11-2 CASSLGLAETQYF
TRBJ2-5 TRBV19 CASSTRAGLAEETQYF
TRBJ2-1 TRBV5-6 CASSKSVIEQFF
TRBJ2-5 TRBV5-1 CASSPGTGLETQYF
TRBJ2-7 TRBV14 CASSPDRGEQYF
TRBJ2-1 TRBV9 CASSPLVGGGNEQFF
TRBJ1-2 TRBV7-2 CASSPEPGVGYTF
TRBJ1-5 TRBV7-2 CASSFNQGDQPQHF
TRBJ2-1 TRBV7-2 CASSPRSGYNEQFF
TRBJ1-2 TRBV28 CASFTPQFNYGYTF
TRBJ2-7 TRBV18 CASSPGEGQYF
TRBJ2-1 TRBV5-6 CASSSLERRSDRQFF
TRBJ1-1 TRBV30 CAWRGQGDSEAFF
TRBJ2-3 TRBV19 CASSQITGTGVHTQYF
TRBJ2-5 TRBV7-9 CASKASGWGETQYF
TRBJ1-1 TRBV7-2 CASSLTQGPRTEAFF
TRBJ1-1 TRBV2 CASILQGLNTEAFF
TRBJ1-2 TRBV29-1 CSVYGTTSNYGYTF
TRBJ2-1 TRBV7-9 CASSLETGWGNEQFF
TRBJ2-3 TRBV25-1 CASSEGGTDTQYF
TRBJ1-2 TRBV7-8 CASSPSSSRGGYTF
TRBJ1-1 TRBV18 CASSPIPGRDTEAFF
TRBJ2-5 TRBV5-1 CASSLVSGAETQYF
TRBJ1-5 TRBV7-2 CASSLTQGNQPQHF
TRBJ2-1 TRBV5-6 CASSLDGGGALF
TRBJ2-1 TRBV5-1 CASSLAPSGGYNEQFF
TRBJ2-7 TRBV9 CASSVGTGDQPEQYF
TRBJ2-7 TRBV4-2 CASSRGGTSVDEQYF
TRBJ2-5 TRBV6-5 CASSKFSQIQETQYF
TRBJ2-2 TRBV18 CASSPAWAGYTGELFF
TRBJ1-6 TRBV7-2 CASSLAPGELSPLHF
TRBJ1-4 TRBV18 CASSPEGKLFF
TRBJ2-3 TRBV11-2 CASSPQADTQYF
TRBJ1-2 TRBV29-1 CSVEVQGYYGYTF
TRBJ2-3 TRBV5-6 CASSLRRGVTDTQYF
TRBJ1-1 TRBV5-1 CASSLGSVLRGNTEAFF
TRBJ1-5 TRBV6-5 CASTGQGQPQHF
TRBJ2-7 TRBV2 CAGRTGNFYEQYF
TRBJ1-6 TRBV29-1 CSVGHSANSPLHF